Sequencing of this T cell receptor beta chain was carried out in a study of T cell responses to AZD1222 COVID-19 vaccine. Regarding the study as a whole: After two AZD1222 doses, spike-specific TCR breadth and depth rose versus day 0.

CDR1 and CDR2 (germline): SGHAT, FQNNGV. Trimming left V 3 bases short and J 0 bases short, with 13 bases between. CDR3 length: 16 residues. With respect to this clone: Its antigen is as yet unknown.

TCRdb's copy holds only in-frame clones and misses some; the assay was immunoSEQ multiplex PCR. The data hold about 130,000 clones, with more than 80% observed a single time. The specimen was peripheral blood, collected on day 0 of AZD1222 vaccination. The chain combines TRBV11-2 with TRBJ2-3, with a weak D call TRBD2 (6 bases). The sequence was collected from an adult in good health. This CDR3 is CASSFGGDSSTDTQYF. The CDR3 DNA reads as TGTGCCAGCAGCTTCGGGGGAGATTCTAGCACAGATACGCAGTATTTT.